Below, one T cell receptor (beta chain) is given with its context. This clone was counted only a few times. Its antigen is currently not known. Its ends do not fully match the called genes, so a read error is possible. From cysteine to phenylalanine, the CDR3 is 13 amino acids long. The only DNA kept is the CDR3, 39 bases in frame from the first base. CDR1 and CDR2 were assigned from the germline V gene (reference sequence) as MNHNY and SVGAGI. A single peripheral blood draw of about 116 mL on average was collected from each donor into heparinised tubes. Using a panel that included CD45RO, CCR7, CD25, CD127, CD95 and CD27, naive, central memory, regulatory and stem cell-like memory CD4+ T cells were sorted on a BD FACSAria II. All sorted populations exceeded 95% purity. Right away, PBMCs were isolated by Lymphoprep density gradient centrifugation and were stained directly, with no culture step. Samples were stained and sorted in pairs, with one healthy donor and one patient per experiment, so that batch effects were minimized.

The source of the sample is a study of beta chain features in type 1 diabetes (dated 2018 in TCRdb). Looking at the study overall: Patients and healthy donors did not differ in mean age, gender distribution, total cell number or subset yield. A total of around 110,000,000 sorted cells were examined across all samples, and a strong correlation was observed between cell number per subset and RNA yield. In the study, recently diagnosed type 1 diabetes patients and matched healthy donors were compared on the TCRB repertoires of their sorted circulating CD4+ T cell subsets. Whereas all 30 or so donors provided naive and central memory subsets, regulatory and stem cell-like memory subsets were isolated from just 8 patients and roughly eight healthy donors.

What the research found in general, with its limitations: The naive, central memory and regulatory TCRB repertoires appeared to resemble one another more closely among patients than among healthy donors. Fewer insertions and more nucleotide deletions at VDJ recombination sites were observed in patients with type 1 diabetes, implying thymic rearrangement abnormalities. Type 1 diabetes patients showed a moderate but significant shortening of TCRB CDR3 length in all four CD4+ subsets. Because the HLA sub-analyses included only small numbers of individuals, any influence of HLA type on TCRB rearrangement was left unresolved. Because cDNA was sequenced instead of genomic DNA, activated cells with high expression could be over-represented, although the groups did not differ in activation or CD3 levels. Shorter templates might be favored by PCR, yet because patient and control samples were amplified and corrected together, any such skew would affect both groups equally.

All of the isolated RNA was reverse transcribed with the High Capacity cDNA Reverse Transcription Kit, so expressed TCRB transcripts were sequenced. Naive, central memory and regulatory T cell samples underwent deep immunoSEQ sequencing, averaging about 3.5 million total reads per sample. After sorted cells were lysed in RLT buffer, RNA was extracted with DNase-treated RNeasy Micro or Mini kits, with the choice depending on cell number. Each cell subset was processed on its own to prevent cross-contamination, while patient and healthy donor samples were processed together. The immunoSEQ multiplex PCR was used to amplify TCRB sequences from cDNA, yielding 87-bp fragments that span the CDR3 region. The amplicons were sequenced using the Illumina HiSeq platform. The published analysis was carried out like this. Synthetic template baselines were used to correct PCR bias computationally, reads within Hamming distance 2 were collapsed, and singletons that could not be merged were discarded. Reads were aligned against IMGT so that V, D and J genes, CDR3 length and insertions or deletions at six rearrangement sites could be assigned. Within each subset, clonotype counts were normalized to the number of sorted cells before true diversity and Gini coefficients were calculated with the tcR R package. The overlap coefficient, calculated on TCRB nucleotide sequences, was used to quantify repertoire sharing. Out-of-frame TCRB sequences from naive cells were analyzed as a proxy for the pre-selection repertoire. Sourced from immuneACCESS, this table was stored by TCRdb with only in-frame sequences that have V and J called. A share of the clones is absent; for the studies checked, an unresolved V gene accounts for under half, and the remainder has no known explanation. Clonal size and the V and J genes are those of that table, whereas D and trimming came from the DNA. In all, the sample holds about 650,000 clones, and around 11% of those were seen once. Roughly 0.12% of the sample is in the top ten clones.

Recombination linked TRBV6-6 to TRBJ2-4, with 8 junctional bases fitting TRBD1. The sequenced sample was naive CD4+ T cells from blood. The sample's cell subset or site label, in plain terms: true naive CD4+ T cells. The sequence derives from a man aged 25-45 years with type 1 diabetes. The CDR3 in this case is CASSYSSGQGRDF. In nucleotide form, the sequence is TGTGCCAGCAGTTACTCGTCTGGACAGGGAAGAGACTTC.